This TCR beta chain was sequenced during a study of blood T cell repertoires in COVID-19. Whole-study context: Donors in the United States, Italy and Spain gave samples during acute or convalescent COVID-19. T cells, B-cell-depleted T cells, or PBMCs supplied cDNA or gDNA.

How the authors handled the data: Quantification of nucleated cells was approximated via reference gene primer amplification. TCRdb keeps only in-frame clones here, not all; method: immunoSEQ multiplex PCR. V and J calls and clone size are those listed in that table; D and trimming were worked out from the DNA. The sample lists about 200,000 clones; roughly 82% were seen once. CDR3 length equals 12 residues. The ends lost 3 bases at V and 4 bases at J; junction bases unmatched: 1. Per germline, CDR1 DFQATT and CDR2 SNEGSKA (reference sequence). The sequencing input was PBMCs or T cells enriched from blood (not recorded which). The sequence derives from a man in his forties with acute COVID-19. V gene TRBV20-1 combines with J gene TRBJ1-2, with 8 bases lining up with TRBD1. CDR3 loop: CSASGQGYGYTF. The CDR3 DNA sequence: TGCAGTGCTAGTGGACAGGGCTATGGCTACACCTTC.